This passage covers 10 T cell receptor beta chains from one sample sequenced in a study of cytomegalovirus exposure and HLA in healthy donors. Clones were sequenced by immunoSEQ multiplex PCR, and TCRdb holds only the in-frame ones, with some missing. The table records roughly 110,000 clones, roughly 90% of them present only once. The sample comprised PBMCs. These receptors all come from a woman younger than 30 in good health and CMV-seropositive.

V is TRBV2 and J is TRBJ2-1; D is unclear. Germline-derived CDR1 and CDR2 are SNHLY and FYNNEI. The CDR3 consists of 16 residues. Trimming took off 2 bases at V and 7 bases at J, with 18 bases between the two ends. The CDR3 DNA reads TGTGCCAGCAGTGAACAGGTCCAGAGATTTTCTAATGAGCAGTTCTTC. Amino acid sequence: CASSEQVQRFSNEQFF. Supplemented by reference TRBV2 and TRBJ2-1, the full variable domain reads EPEVTQTPSHQVTQMGQEVILRCVPISNHLYFYWYRQILGQKVEFLVSFYNNEISEKSEIFDDQFSVERPDGSNFTLKIRSTKLEDSAMYFCASSEQVQRFSNEQFFGPGTRLTVL.

The CDR3, as DNA: TGTGCCATCAGAGGGACTAGCGGGGGAACAGATACGCAGTATTTT. Translating gives CAIRGTSGGTDTQYF. The gene calls are TRBV10-3 and TRBJ2-3; 14 bases are a match to TRBD2. Germline V gene data show CDR1 as ENHRY and CDR2 as SYGVKD. Trimming removed 6 bases from V and 3 bases from J; junction bases left unmatched: 2. The CDR3 loop spans 15 amino acids.

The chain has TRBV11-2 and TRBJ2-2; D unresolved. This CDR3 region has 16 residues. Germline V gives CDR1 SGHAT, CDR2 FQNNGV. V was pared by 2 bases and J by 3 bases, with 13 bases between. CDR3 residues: CASSLLPARDTGELFF. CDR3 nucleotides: TGTGCCAGCAGCTTACTCCCCGCACGGGACACCGGGGAGCTGTTTTTT.

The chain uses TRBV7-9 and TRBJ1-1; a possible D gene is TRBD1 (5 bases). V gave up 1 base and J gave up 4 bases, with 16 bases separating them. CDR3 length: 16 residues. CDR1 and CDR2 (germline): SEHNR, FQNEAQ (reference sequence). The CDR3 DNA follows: TGTGCCAGCAGCTTAGGGGACTCACCTCCAGGCACTGAAGCTTTCTTT. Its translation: CASSLGDSPPGTEAFF.

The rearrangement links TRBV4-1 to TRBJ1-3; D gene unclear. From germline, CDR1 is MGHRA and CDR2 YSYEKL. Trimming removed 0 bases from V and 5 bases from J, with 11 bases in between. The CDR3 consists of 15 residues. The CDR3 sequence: CASSQDGGYRNTIYF. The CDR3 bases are TGCGCCAGCAGCCAAGATGGAGGGTACAGAAACACCATATATTTT.

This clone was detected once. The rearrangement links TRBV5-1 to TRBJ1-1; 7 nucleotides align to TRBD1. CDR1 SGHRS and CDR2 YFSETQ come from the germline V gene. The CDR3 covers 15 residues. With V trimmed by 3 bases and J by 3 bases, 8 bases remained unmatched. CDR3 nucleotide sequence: TGCGCCAGCAGCTGGCTGACAGGGAGTGACACTGAAGCTTTCTTT. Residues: CASSWLTGSDTEAFF.

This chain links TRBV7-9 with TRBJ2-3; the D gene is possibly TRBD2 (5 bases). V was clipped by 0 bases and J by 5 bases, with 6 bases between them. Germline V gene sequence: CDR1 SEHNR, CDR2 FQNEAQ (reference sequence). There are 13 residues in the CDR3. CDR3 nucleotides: TGTGCCAGCAGCTTAGCACGGGGAGATACGCAGTATTTT. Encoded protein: CASSLARGDTQYF.

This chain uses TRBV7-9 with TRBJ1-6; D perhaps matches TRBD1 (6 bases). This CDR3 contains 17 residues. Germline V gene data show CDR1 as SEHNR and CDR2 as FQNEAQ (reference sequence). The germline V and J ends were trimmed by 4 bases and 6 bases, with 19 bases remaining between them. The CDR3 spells CASSSRGGAGGNSPLHF. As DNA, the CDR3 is TGTGCCAGCAGCTCCCGCGGGGGGGCCGGGGGTAATTCACCCCTCCACTTT.

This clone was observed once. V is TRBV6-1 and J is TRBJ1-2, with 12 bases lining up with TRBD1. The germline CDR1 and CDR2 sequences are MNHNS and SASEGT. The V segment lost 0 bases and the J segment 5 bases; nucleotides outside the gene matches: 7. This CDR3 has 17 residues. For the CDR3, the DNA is TGTGCCAGCAGTGAAGCGGTCCGGGGACAGGGGGCGTATGGCTACACCTTC. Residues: CASSEAVRGQGAYGYTF.

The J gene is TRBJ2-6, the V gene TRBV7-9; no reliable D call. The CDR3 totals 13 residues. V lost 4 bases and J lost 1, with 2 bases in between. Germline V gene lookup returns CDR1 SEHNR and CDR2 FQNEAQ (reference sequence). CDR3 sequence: CASSSSGANVLTF. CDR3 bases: TGTGCCAGCAGCTCATCTGGGGCCAACGTCCTGACTTTC.